This T cell receptor beta chain was captured by sequencing in a study of liver allograft versus peripheral blood T cells. Whole-study context: Blood and transplanted-liver T cell receptor repertoires from recipients were compared. Study-level findings and limits: Intra-allograft T cell receptor repertoires in the liver reportedly differed from peripheral blood repertoires.

This clonotype is medium-sized by share. Its specificity is not known. Via MiXCR, TCRdb re-called the reads, giving one row per CDR3 protein. The sample records more than 10,000 distinct CDR3 sequences, 18% being singletons. Trimming shortened V by 2 bases and J by 1 base, and 8 bases separated the two germline ends. In germline, CDR1 is MNHEY, CDR2 SVGAGI. The CDR3 runs 14 residues. The chain employs TRBV6-5 and TRBJ1-1; the D is unclear. This TCR derives from a human patient who had a liver transplant. Some T cells may be supplied by the graft donor. CDR3 sequence: CASSYRTGNTEAFF. The CDR3 DNA sequence: TGTGCCAGCAGTTACCGGACGGGGAACACTGAAGCTTTCTTT.